The rows below give T cell receptor beta chains drawn from one sample of a study of CD8 T cells in ankylosing spondylitis. MiXCR was run by TCRdb on the 5' RACE reads, yielding one entry per CDR3 protein. This sample has 300,000 to 350,000 distinct CDR3 sequences, with less than 25% found just once. The sequenced material came from blood, either unsorted or a sorted T cell fraction (not recorded which). Receptors originate from a female donor with ankylosing spondylitis or in good health (not recorded which). The CDR3 runs from the conserved cysteine through the conserved F or W. Fields, in order: clone size, J gene, D gene, CDR3 length, V gene, CDR3 protein, CDR3 DNA. The D gene is left open where the match is weak. A row's size may be missing; if present it is once, few, many or a size class.

size: NA
J: TRBJ2-1
D: TRBD2
length: 16
V: TRBV19
CDR3: CASSLGAGGLDNEQFF
DNA: TGTGCCAGTAGTTTGGGGGCGGGAGGGTTAGACAATGAGCAGTTCTTC

size: few
J: TRBJ2-4
D: TRBD1
length: 13
V: TRBV5-1
CDR3: CASSSTGVHIQYF
DNA: TGCGCCAGCAGCTCGACAGGGGTGCACATTCAGTACTTC

size: NA
J: TRBJ2-3
D: NA
length: 15
V: TRBV11-2
CDR3: CASSPQLAGTDTQYF
DNA: TGTGCCAGCAGCCCCCAGTTAGCGGGCACAGATACGCAGTATTTT

size: few
J: TRBJ2-7
D: TRBD1
length: 14
V: TRBV2
CDR3: CASSDRAGGNEQYF
DNA: TGTGCCAGCAGTGATAGGGCAGGGGGCAACGAGCAGTACTTC

size: many
J: TRBJ2-3
D: TRBD2
length: 15
V: TRBV20-1
CDR3: CSARRWLAGADTQYF
DNA: TGCAGTGCTAGAAGGTGGCTAGCGGGGGCAGATACGCAGTATTTT

size: few
J: TRBJ1-3
D: NA
length: 15
V: TRBV4-3
CDR3: CASSPRSVSGNTIYF
DNA: TGCGCCAGCAGCCCCCGATCAGTCTCTGGAAACACCATATATTTT

size: NA
J: TRBJ2-3
D: NA
length: 15
V: TRBV20-1
CDR3: CSAMPPRGGTDTQYF
DNA: TGCAGTGCGATGCCCCCCAGGGGGGGCACAGATACGCAGTATTTT

size: many
J: TRBJ2-7
D: NA
length: 15
V: TRBV12-3/TRBV12-4
CDR3: CASSLARGGPYEQYF
DNA: TGTGCCAGCAGTTTAGCCCGCGGCGGCCCCTACGAGCAGTACTTC

size: NA
J: TRBJ2-7
D: TRBD1
length: 13
V: TRBV2
CDR3: CASTGGGESEQYF
DNA: TGTGCCAGCACAGGGGGCGGCGAATCCGAGCAGTACTTC

size: NA
J: TRBJ2-1
D: TRBD1
length: 15
V: TRBV24-1
CDR3: CATSDFRDSYNEQFF
DNA: TGTGCCACCAGTGATTTTAGGGACAGTTACAATGAGCAGTTCTTC

size: NA
J: TRBJ2-1
D: NA
length: 16
V: TRBV28
CDR3: CASSYPTGRAYNEQFF
DNA: TGTGCCAGCAGTTACCCGACGGGACGCGCTTACAATGAGCAGTTCTTC

size: few
J: TRBJ1-1
D: TRBD1
length: 13
V: TRBV29-1
CDR3: CSVEGRQGTEAFF
DNA: TGCAGCGTTGAAGGGAGACAGGGGACTGAAGCTTTCTTT

size: NA
J: TRBJ1-6
D: TRBD1
length: 15
V: TRBV5-1
CDR3: CASSLQGQANSPLHF
DNA: TGCGCCAGCAGCCTCCAGGGACAGGCTAATTCACCCCTCCACTTT

size: few
J: TRBJ1-1
D: TRBD1
length: 13
V: TRBV6-2/TRBV6-3
CDR3: CASSPMGQERAFF
DNA: TGTGCCAGCAGTCCCATGGGACAGGAGCGGGCTTTCTTT

size: NA
J: TRBJ2-1
D: NA
length: 14
V: TRBV2
CDR3: CASSEGQGNNEQFF
DNA: TGTGCCAGCAGTGAGGGTCAGGGGAACAATGAGCAGTTCTTC

size: NA
J: TRBJ2-3
D: NA
length: 13
V: TRBV20-1
CDR3: CSAPAEVQNTQYF
DNA: TGCAGTGCCCCCGCGGAAGTTCAAAATACGCAGTATTTT

size: few
J: TRBJ1-3
D: NA
length: 15
V: TRBV6-2/TRBV6-3
CDR3: CASSYYSHSGNTIYF
DNA: TGTGCCAGCAGTTACTACAGCCACTCTGGAAACACCATATATTTT

size: many
J: TRBJ2-3
D: NA
length: 14
V: TRBV29-1
CDR3: CSVAAEAGADTQYF
DNA: TGCAGCGTTGCTGCTGAAGCTGGAGCAGATACGCAGTATTTT

size: few
J: TRBJ1-3
D: NA
length: 14
V: TRBV20-1
CDR3: CSARGAGSGNTIYF
DNA: TGCAGTGCTAGGGGGGCGGGCTCTGGAAACACCATATATTTT

size: NA
J: TRBJ2-7
D: NA
length: 14
V: TRBV29-1
CDR3: CSVENVRTPPEQYF
DNA: TGCAGCGTTGAAAATGTTAGGACACCTCCGGAGCAGTACTTC

size: few
J: TRBJ2-2
D: NA
length: 13
V: TRBV12-3/TRBV12-4
CDR3: CASRTRESGELFF
DNA: TGTGCCAGCAGGACCCGGGAGTCCGGGGAGCTGTTTTTT

size: few
J: TRBJ2-2
D: NA
length: 19
V: TRBV6-2/TRBV6-3
CDR3: CASSPITGSGRRYTGELFF
DNA: TGTGCCAGCAGTCCAATTACAGGGTCGGGACGGAGGTACACCGGGGAGCTGTTTTTT

size: NA
J: TRBJ2-3
D: NA
length: 13
V: TRBV10-3
CDR3: CAIRNGTGDTQYF
DNA: TGTGCCATCAGGAACGGGACGGGGGATACGCAGTATTTT

size: few
J: TRBJ1-5
D: NA
length: 14
V: TRBV10-3
CDR3: CAISESPSDQPQHF
DNA: TGTGCCATCAGTGAGTCACCTTCAGATCAGCCCCAGCATTTT

size: few
J: TRBJ2-1
D: TRBD2
length: 17
V: TRBV27
CDR3: CASSSPGTSGGKNEQFF
DNA: TGTGCCAGCAGTTCGCCCGGGACTAGCGGGGGGAAGAATGAGCAGTTCTTC

size: many
J: TRBJ2-7
D: NA
length: 15
V: TRBV4-3
CDR3: CASSQDLQPWDEQYF
DNA: TGCGCCAGCAGCCAAGATCTCCAACCCTGGGACGAGCAGTACTTC

size: many
J: TRBJ2-7
D: NA
length: 11
V: TRBV10-3
CDR3: CAISVSYEQYF
DNA: TGTGCCATCAGTGTCTCCTACGAGCAGTACTTC

size: few
J: TRBJ2-1
D: NA
length: 13
V: TRBV6-1
CDR3: CASSEGLSNEQFF
DNA: TGTGCCAGCAGTGAGGGCCTTTCCAATGAGCAGTTCTTC

size: once
J: TRBJ2-1
D: NA
length: 15
V: TRBV5-4
CDR3: CASNLQTGRLNEQFF
DNA: TGTGCCAGCAACCTACAGACAGGGAGGTTAAATGAGCAGTTCTTC

size: few
J: TRBJ2-1
D: NA
length: 14
V: TRBV5-1
CDR3: CASSPEASYNEQFF
DNA: TGCGCCAGCAGTCCGGAGGCCTCCTACAATGAGCAGTTCTTC

size: few
J: TRBJ2-1
D: NA
length: 16
V: TRBV11-2
CDR3: CASSPGVLGAYNEQFF
DNA: TGTGCCAGCAGCCCCGGGGTCCTCGGGGCCTACAATGAGCAGTTCTTC

size: many
J: TRBJ1-1
D: NA
length: 17
V: TRBV10-3
CDR3: CAISEFLGGPMNTEAFF
DNA: TGTGCCATCAGTGAGTTCCTGGGGGGGCCGATGAACACTGAAGCTTTCTTT

size: few
J: TRBJ2-5
D: NA
length: 14
V: TRBV7-9
CDR3: CASSLIGGQETQYF
DNA: TGTGCCAGCAGCTTAATCGGCGGCCAAGAGACCCAGTACTTC

size: many
J: TRBJ1-3
D: NA
length: 14
V: TRBV12-3/TRBV12-4
CDR3: CASSKTGSGNTIYF
DNA: TGTGCCAGCAGTAAGACAGGATCTGGAAACACCATATATTTT

size: many
J: TRBJ2-1
D: TRBD2
length: 16
V: TRBV7-6
CDR3: CASSLALAGGNNEQFF
DNA: TGTGCCAGCAGCTTAGCCCTCGCGGGAGGAAACAATGAGCAGTTCTTC

size: few
J: TRBJ2-5
D: NA
length: 16
V: TRBV11-2
CDR3: CASSLGAAPLEETQYF
DNA: TGTGCCAGCAGCTTAGGTGCCGCCCCGCTAGAAGAGACCCAGTACTTC

size: NA
J: TRBJ1-2
D: TRBD1
length: 17
V: TRBV27
CDR3: CASSSAGQGVINYGYTF
DNA: TGTGCCAGCAGTTCCGCGGGACAGGGGGTCATTAACTATGGCTACACCTTC

size: NA
J: TRBJ2-7
D: TRBD1
length: 15
V: TRBV9
CDR3: CASSADRGPPYEQYF
DNA: TGTGCCAGCAGTGCGGACAGGGGGCCCCCCTACGAGCAGTACTTC

size: many
J: TRBJ1-3
D: NA
length: 16
V: TRBV20-1
CDR3: CSASAFLRTSGNTIYF
DNA: TGCAGTGCTAGTGCATTCCTACGGACCTCGGGAAACACCATATATTTT

size: few
J: TRBJ2-2
D: NA
length: 16
V: TRBV7-2
CDR3: CASSLQGTGLSGELFF
DNA: TGTGCCAGCAGCTTACAGGGGACCGGTCTTTCCGGGGAGCTGTTTTTT

size: NA
J: TRBJ2-7
D: TRBD2
length: 16
V: TRBV27
CDR3: CASSGRRGRFSYEQYF
DNA: TGTGCCAGCAGCGGTAGGCGCGGGAGGTTCTCCTACGAGCAGTACTTC

size: few
J: TRBJ2-1
D: TRBD2
length: 13
V: TRBV5-1
CDR3: CASSLAGAREQFF
DNA: TGCGCCAGCAGCCTAGCGGGAGCTAGGGAGCAGTTCTTC

size: few
J: TRBJ2-1
D: TRBD2
length: 16
V: TRBV15
CDR3: CATSREASGSYNEQFF
DNA: TGTGCCACCAGCAGAGAGGCTAGCGGATCCTACAATGAGCAGTTCTTC

size: few
J: TRBJ2-1
D: NA
length: 13
V: TRBV12-3/TRBV12-4
CDR3: CASSLGQLNEQFF
DNA: TGTGCCAGCAGCCTGGGACAACTCAATGAGCAGTTCTTC

size: NA
J: TRBJ2-1
D: NA
length: 13
V: TRBV19
CDR3: CASSSGSYNEQFF
DNA: TGTGCCAGCAGTTCGGGGTCCTACAATGAGCAGTTCTTC

size: many
J: TRBJ1-6
D: NA
length: 16
V: TRBV11-2
CDR3: CASSGGLGHQRSPLHF
DNA: TGTGCCAGCAGCGGAGGTTTGGGGCATCAGAGGTCACCCCTCCACTTT

size: NA
J: TRBJ2-2
D: NA
length: 15
V: TRBV11-2
CDR3: CASSSGTMNTGELFF
DNA: TGTGCCAGCAGCTCCGGGACAATGAACACCGGGGAGCTGTTTTTT

size: many
J: TRBJ2-1
D: TRBD2
length: 16
V: TRBV6-2/TRBV6-3
CDR3: CASSYSRTSSYNEQFF
DNA: TGTGCCAGCAGTTACTCGCGGACTAGCAGCTACAATGAGCAGTTCTTC

size: NA
J: TRBJ1-2
D: TRBD1
length: 14
V: TRBV5-1
CDR3: CASSQSTGTYGYTF
DNA: TGCGCCAGCAGCCAATCGACAGGGACCTATGGCTACACCTTC

size: few
J: TRBJ2-5
D: TRBD2
length: 15
V: TRBV19
CDR3: CASSSQGLAKETQYF
DNA: TGTGCCAGTAGTAGCCAGGGACTAGCGAAAGAGACCCAGTACTTC

size: NA
J: TRBJ1-2
D: NA
length: 14
V: TRBV6-2/TRBV6-3
CDR3: CASSYLNLIGGYTF
DNA: TGTGCCAGCAGTTACTTGAACCTGATCGGCGGCTACACCTTC